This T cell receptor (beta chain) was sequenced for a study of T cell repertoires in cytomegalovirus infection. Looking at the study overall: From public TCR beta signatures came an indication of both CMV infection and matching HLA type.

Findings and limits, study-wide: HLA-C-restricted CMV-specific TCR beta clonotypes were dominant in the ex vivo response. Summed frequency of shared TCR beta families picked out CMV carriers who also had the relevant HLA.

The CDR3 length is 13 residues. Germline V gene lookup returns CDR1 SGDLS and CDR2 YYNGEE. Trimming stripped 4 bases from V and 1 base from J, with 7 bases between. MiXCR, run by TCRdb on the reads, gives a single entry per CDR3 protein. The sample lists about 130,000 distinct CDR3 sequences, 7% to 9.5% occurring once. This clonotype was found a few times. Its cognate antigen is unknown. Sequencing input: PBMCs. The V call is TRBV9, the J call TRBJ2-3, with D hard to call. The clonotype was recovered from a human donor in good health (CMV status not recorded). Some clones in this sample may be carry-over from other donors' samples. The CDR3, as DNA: TGTGCCAGCAGCTCGGCGGGCACAGATACGCAGTATTTT. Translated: CASSSAGTDTQYF.